This T cell receptor (beta chain) derives from a study of human T cells and chemical hapten exposure. General observations from the study: The donor cohort had alopecia, so its immune response may not match that of healthy people.

The CDR3 consists of 14 residues. Trimming took 5 bases from V and 8 from J; bases not matched to a gene: 12. In germline, CDR1 is SGHNT, CDR2 YYREEE (reference sequence). TCRdb re-called the RACE reads with MiXCR, one entry per CDR3 protein. The table records a few hundred thousand distinct CDR3 sequences, about 8.6% of them present only once. Comment on this clonotype: The antigen remains undetermined.

The time point was: pre-sensitization, week 0. Treatment defined: therapeutic diphenylcyclopropenone sensitization with weekly scalp DPC. The source was whole blood, collected in connection with sensitization to the hapten diphenylcyclopropenone (DPC). The receptor's source is a woman aged 40 to 49 with alopecia areata. Some clones in this sample may be carry-over from other donors' samples. The V call is TRBV5-4, the J call TRBJ1-2; 7 nucleotides align to TRBD1. The CDR3 loop reads CASSFTGVEGGYTF. The CDR3 DNA reads TGTGCCAGCAGTTTCACAGGGGTTGAAGGCGGCTACACCTTC. Complete variable domain (other parts from reference TRBV5-4 and TRBJ1-2): ETGVTQSPTHLIKTRGQQVTLRCSSQSGHNTVSWYQQALGQGPQFIFQYYREEENGRGNFPPRFSGLQFPNYSSELNVNALELDDSALYLCASSFTGVEGGYTFGSGTRLTVV.